Presented here are 20 T cell receptor beta chains from one specimen sequenced in a study of cytomegalovirus exposure and HLA in healthy donors. Generated by immunoSEQ multiplex PCR, the TCRdb table keeps only in-frame clones and is missing some. This table holds 150,000 to 200,000 clones, roughly 86% found once. The sample comprised PBMCs. These receptor sequences come from a man aged 30 to 39 in good health and CMV-seropositive.

The gene calls are TRBV7-9 and TRBJ2-1; no clear D. CDR3 length: 13 residues. CDR1 is SEHNR, CDR2 FQNEAQ, per germline (reference sequence). Trimming left V 2 bases short and J 10 bases short, with 12 bases between. This chain's CDR3 is CASSLTAMDEQFF. The CDR3 nucleotides are TGTGCCAGCAGCTTAACGGCGATGGACGAGCAGTTCTTC.

The chain is built from TRBV18 and TRBJ1-1; 11 nucleotides match TRBD1. The CDR3 totals 16 residues. Germline values: CDR1 KGHSH, CDR2 LQKENI. J gave up 0 bases and V 6 bases, and 6 bases lay outside the gene matches. The DNA for the CDR3 is TGTGCCAGCTCTCGCGGGACAGGGGGGCTGAACACTGAAGCTTTCTTT. It codes for CASSRGTGGLNTEAFF.

This clone was seen only a few times. The chain links TRBV5-6 to TRBJ1-5, with D possibly TRBD1 on 5 matching bases. Trimming pared 4 bases from V and 2 bases from J, leaving 10 bases between. CDR3 length: 14 amino acids. Germline loops: CDR1 SGHDT, CDR2 YYEEEE. CDR3 sequence (DNA): TGTGCCAGCAGCCTGGGGGGTGGCAATCAGCCCCAGCATTTT. It encodes CASSLGGGNQPQHF.

The V and J genes are TRBV28 and TRBJ2-7, with 8 nucleotides matching TRBD2. The junction had 5 bases not matched to a gene; V was cut back by 4 bases and J by 3 bases. This CDR3 has 14 residues. Germline values: CDR1 MDHEN, CDR2 SYDVKM. CDR3 amino acids: CASSSAGAVYEQYF. CDR3 DNA: TGTGCCAGCAGTTCAGCGGGAGCCGTCTACGAGCAGTACTTC.

V and J are TRBV2 and TRBJ1-4; no clear D gene. Germline V gives CDR1 SNHLY, CDR2 FYNNEI. V was cut by 7 bases and J by 2 bases, with 14 bases left in between. The CDR3 contains 15 residues. CDR3 DNA sequence: TGTGCCAGCATTGGGTCTGAGGTCACTAATGAAAAACTGTTTTTT. Its protein product is CASIGSEVTNEKLFF.

The genes are TRBV6-1 and TRBJ2-1; 8 bases are a match to TRBD2. V shed 8 bases and J 9 bases; nucleotides not matched to a gene: 15. The germline gives CDR1 MNHNS, CDR2 SASEGT. CDR3 length: 15 amino acids. The CDR3 spells CASAGVGLVSSEQFF. CDR3 sequence (DNA): TGTGCCAGCGCTGGGGTGGGACTAGTTAGTAGTGAGCAGTTCTTC.

The V and J genes are TRBV6-5 and TRBJ2-7; 9 bases match TRBD1. V was pared by 10 bases and J by 0 bases, with 4 bases of the junction left unmatched. The CDR3 extends over 13 amino acids. CDR1 and CDR2 (germline): MNHEY, SVGAGI. As DNA, the CDR3 is TGTGCCACCTCGACAGGGGGCTCCTACGAGCAGTACTTC. Protein: CATSTGGSYEQYF.

This chain uses TRBV27 with TRBJ2-2; D gene uncertain. CDR3 length equals 13 residues. The V end lost 2 bases, the J end lost 3 bases, and 4 bases lay between the germline ends. Per the germline V gene, CDR1 is MNHEY and CDR2 is SMNVEV (reference sequence). CDR3 sequence reads: CASSLRDTGELFF. CDR3 bases: TGTGCCAGCAGTTTAAGGGACACCGGGGAGCTGTTTTTT.

The chain joins TRBV14 to TRBJ1-4, with D unclear. Trimming removed 0 bases at V and 11 bases at J, with 7 bases between. The germline CDR1 and CDR2 sequences are SGHDN and FVKESK. The CDR3 loop spans 12 amino acids. The CDR3 loop is CASSQDPRKLFF. As DNA, the CDR3 is TGTGCCAGCAGCCAAGACCCCAGGAAACTGTTTTTT.

This clone has just a few counts. The V call is TRBV27, the J call TRBJ1-4; possible D gene TRBD1, 5 bases. Per the germline V gene, CDR1 is MNHEY and CDR2 is SMNVEV (reference sequence). Trimming stripped 6 bases from V and 8 bases from J, with 16 bases between. CDR3 length: 14 amino acids. The CDR3 region is CASRAGTHGEKLFF. The CDR3 coding sequence is TGTGCCAGCAGGGCGGGGACCCATGGGGAAAAACTGTTTTTT.

The V gene is TRBV6-6, the J gene TRBJ1-4, with 8 nucleotides matching TRBD1. Unmatched junction bases numbered 7, after V lost 5 bases and J lost 5 bases. The CDR3 is made up of 15 amino acids. The germline V gene encodes CDR1 MNHNY and CDR2 SVGAGI (reference sequence). DNA of the CDR3: TGTGCCAGCAGTCTAGGACAGGGCGAGAATGAAAAACTGTTTTTT. Its protein product is CASSLGQGENEKLFF.

The gene calls are TRBV5-4 and TRBJ2-2, with TRBD1 as a possible D gene (6 bases). The CDR3 length is 15 residues. CDR1 and CDR2 from the germline V gene are SGHNT and YYREEE (reference sequence). Trimming pared 2 bases from V and 3 bases from J, leaving 11 bases between. The CDR3 is CASSLKGVHTGELFF. DNA of the CDR3: TGTGCCAGCAGCTTAAAGGGGGTCCACACCGGGGAGCTGTTTTTT. The whole variable domain, filled in from reference TRBV5-4 and TRBJ2-2, reads ETGVTQSPTHLIKTRGQQVTLRCSSQSGHNTVSWYQQALGQGPQFIFQYYREEENGRGNFPPRFSGLQFPNYSSELNVNALELDDSALYLCASSLKGVHTGELFFGEGSRLTVL.

The V and J genes are TRBV15 and TRBJ2-5, with unresolved D. The CDR3 loop spans 13 amino acids. Trimming shortened V by 0 bases and J by 4 bases, and 6 bases separated the two germline ends. Germline loops: CDR1 LNHNV, CDR2 YYDKDF (reference sequence). Here the CDR3 DNA reads TGTGCCACCAGCAGAGAATTACCAGAGACCCAGTACTTC. It is translated as CATSRELPETQYF. Variable domain in full (rest from reference TRBV15 and TRBJ2-5): DAMVIQNPRYQVTQFGKPVTLSCSQTLNHNVMYWYQQKSSQAPKLLFHYYDKDFNNEADTPDNFQSRRPNTSFCFLDIRSPGLGDTAMYLCATSRELPETQYFGPGTRLLVL.

This clone appeared a few times. A junction boundary mismatches the germline segment, possibly from a read error. The chain uses TRBV6-6 and TRBJ1-6; D perhaps matches TRBD1 (5 bases). Germline V gene data show CDR1 as MNHNY and CDR2 as SVGAGI (reference sequence). The CDR3 totals 16 residues. CDR3 amino acids: CASSYLPAAGPKAWDF. The CDR3 nucleotides read TGTGCCAGCAGTTACCTACCGGCGGCGGGACCTAAAGCTTGGGACTTT.

The chain uses TRBV7-9 and TRBJ2-7; 7 bases are a match to TRBD1. CDR1 SEHNR and CDR2 FQNEAQ come from the germline V gene (reference sequence). This CDR3 comprises 13 residues. J lost 2 bases, V lost 5 bases, and 3 bases had no gene match. The CDR3 sequence is CASSLQGTYEQYF. DNA for the CDR3: TGTGCCAGCAGCCTACAGGGGACCTACGAGCAGTACTTC.

The V call is TRBV6-1, the J call TRBJ1-1; D remains unclear. The CDR3 extends over 13 amino acids. Germline V gene data show CDR1 as MNHNS and CDR2 as SASEGT. V gave up 1 base and J gave up 7 bases, with 10 bases separating them. The CDR3 DNA sequence: TGTGCCAGCAGTGAAGGATCCACCCTTGAAGCTTTCTTT. Translated, it gives CASSEGSTLEAFF.

This sequence joins TRBV11-2 and TRBJ2-1; D ambiguous. Trimming left V 5 bases short and J 5 bases short, with 19 bases between. CDR1 is SGHAT and CDR2 is FQNNGV in the germline V gene. The CDR3 runs to 16 residues. CDR3 DNA: TGTGCCAGCAGCCCGGAGCGAGTCCTCACGGACAATGAGCAGTTCTTC. This translates into CASSPERVLTDNEQFF.

The chain employs TRBV7-3 and TRBJ1-2; D is undetermined. Trimming shortened V by 2 bases and J by 4 bases, and 8 bases separated the two germline ends. This CDR3 has 13 amino acids. CDR1 is SGHTA and CDR2 is FQGTGA in the germline V gene. DNA for the CDR3: TGTGCCAGCAGCTTATATGTTGGCTATGGCTACACCTTC. It translates to CASSLYVGYGYTF.

The CDR3 nucleotides are TGTGCCAGCAGCATTAACAGGGGCGGCAGTGAGCAGTTCTTC. Translation: CASSINRGGSEQFF. The chain couples TRBV9 to TRBJ2-1; 7 bases match TRBD1. The junction had 10 bases not matched to a gene; V was cut back by 4 bases and J by 9 bases. Germline assignment: CDR1 SGDLS and CDR2 YYNGEE. The CDR3 is 14 residues long.

This clone was seen only once. The chain joins TRBV20-1 to TRBJ2-5; maybe TRBD1 (6 bases). The CDR3 has 11 amino acids. Trimming took off 3 bases at V and 7 bases at J, with 9 bases between the two ends. Germline values: CDR1 DFQATT, CDR2 SNEGSKA (reference sequence). The CDR3 DNA reads TGCAGTGCTAGGGGGGCAAGGACCCAGTACTTC. It is translated as CSARGARTQYF.